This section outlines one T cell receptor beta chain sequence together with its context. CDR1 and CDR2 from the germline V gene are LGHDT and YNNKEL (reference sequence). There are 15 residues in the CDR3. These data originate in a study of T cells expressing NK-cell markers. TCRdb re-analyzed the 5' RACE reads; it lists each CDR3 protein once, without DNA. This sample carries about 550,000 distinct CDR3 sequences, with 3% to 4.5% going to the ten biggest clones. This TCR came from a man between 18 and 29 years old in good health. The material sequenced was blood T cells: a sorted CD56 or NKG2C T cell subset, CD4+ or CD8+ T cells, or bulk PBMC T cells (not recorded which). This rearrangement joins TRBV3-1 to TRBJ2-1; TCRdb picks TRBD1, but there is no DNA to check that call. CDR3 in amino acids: CASSRGQPTSNEQFF.